This T cell receptor beta chain was sequenced for a study of cytomegalovirus exposure and HLA in healthy donors. Background on the study: The approximately 120 validation repertoires were reported in a later analysis to have been generated on the same platform as the roughly 700 first-cohort repertoires.

This table comes from immunoSEQ multiplex PCR, and its TCRdb copy is limited to in-frame clones, with some not included. The sample consists of 200,000 to 300,000 clones, 80% to 90% of them appearing once. The sequenced material came from PBMCs. The origin of this receptor is a man aged 18 to 29 in good health and CMV-seronegative.

The CDR3 reads CASSDRTNTGELFF. CDR3 DNA: TGTGCCAGCAGCGACAGGACGAACACCGGGGAGCTGTTTTTT. The chain couples TRBV5-8 to TRBJ2-2; D may be TRBD1 (6 bases). There are 14 residues in the CDR3. Trimming cost V 4 bases and J 0 bases, with 7 bases left between them. In germline, CDR1 is SGHTS, CDR2 YDEGEE. The whole variable domain, remainder taken from reference TRBV5-8 and TRBJ2-2, is EAGVTQSPTHLIKTRGQQATLRCSPISGHTSVYWYQQALGLGLQFLLWYDEGEERNRGNFPPRFSGRQFPNYSSELNVNALELEDSALYLCASSDRTNTGELFFGEGSRLTVL.